This T cell receptor beta chain comes out of a study of CD8 T cells in Susac syndrome (dated by TCRdb to between 2017 and 2020). Describing the broader study: Of the Susac syndrome patients who were sequenced, over five had clinically active disease and 8 or 9 were in clinical remission. Whether CD8+ T cell activation and differentiation in Susac syndrome was antigen driven was tested using repertoire sequencing. At blood withdrawal, Susac syndrome patients were therapy-naive, treated with corticosteroids (with IVIg additionally given to some), or treated with IVIg alone. The full study reports these points: The TCR sequencing and HLA analysis was acknowledged to have included a relatively small number of individuals. No clonal expansion was detected in the CD4+ T cell repertoire of Susac syndrome patients.

Peripheral blood CD8+ and CD4+ T cells from healthy donors, Susac syndrome patients and multiple sclerosis patients were profiled by high-throughput TCR beta sequencing. The Susac syndrome patients fulfilled recently defined diagnostic criteria for either definite or probable disease. Bulk CD8+ and CD4+ T cells were purified by magnetic negative isolation, whereas CD8+ TEMRA cells were enriched by FACS. Blood was drawn into EDTA tubes, processed within 24 hours, and PBMCs were isolated by density gradient centrifugation. PBMCs intended for TCR sequencing were cryopreserved in liquid nitrogen and were subsequently thawed in a 37 degrees C water bath. The sorted or isolated CD4+, CD8+ and CD8+ TEMRA cells had a purity of 90% or higher. Including cysteine and phenylalanine, the CDR3 has 13 amino acids. CDR3 DNA is the only sequence kept; it has 39 bases, read in frame from the first base. The germline ends are 4 bases apart after V is trimmed by 1 base and J by 6 bases. The germline V gene encodes CDR1 LGHDT and CDR2 YNNKEL (reference sequence).

RNA was extracted using the RNeasy kit, and about 0.5 to 1 microgram was reverse transcribed with random hexamers. The immunoSEQ multiplex PCR assay, which covers 54 Vbeta and 13 Jbeta segments, was used to amplify TCR beta CDR3 regions. PCR amplification bias was corrected using a synthetic template baseline for primer optimization and computational correction. Per the authors' processing: Reads were annotated to V, D and J genes per IMGT and analyzed with immunoSEQ Analyzer, keeping only productive sequences. Clonality was calculated as one minus the Shannon entropy normalized by log2 of the number of productive unique sequences. For each patient and control, public and private clones were evaluated among the 100 most prevalent clones. Susac-specific clones were defined as absent from healthy and MS cohorts, approximately 1,000 published viral clones and other ImmuneACCESS disease sequences. TCRdb reprocessed the public reads (quality trimming at Q25 with fastp, clone calling with MiXCR) and kept in-frame beta chains. Each record represents a unique CDR3 protein, reported with the most common genes and DNA among its rows. TCRdb's processing, not the authors', yielded these V and J calls. This sample has approximately 210,000 distinct CDR3 sequences in its table, and around 93% of those were observed once. The top ten clones comprise about 0.14% of the sample.

For this clonotype: No antigen is known for it. Base qualities are not at hand, and no much larger clone is one base apart.

This receptor chain uses TRBV3-1 and TRBJ1-6; no D gene can be assigned with confidence. This TCR was recovered from a human donor with Susac syndrome. The specimen sequenced was CD4+ T cells from PBMCs. Here is the DNA: TGTGCCAGCAGCCAAGGGAGTAATTCACCCCTCCACTTT. Its protein reads: CASSQGSNSPLHF.